This passage covers 21 T cell receptor beta chains from one sample sequenced in a study of neoadjuvant anti-PD-1 for oral cavity cancer. The method was immunoSEQ multiplex PCR; TCRdb's version includes in-frame clones alone and lacks a portion of them. Of 13,000 to 15,000 clones in the sample, approximately 71% were seen once. The sample consisted of PBMCs, taken before nivolumab (anti-PD-1) treatment. The receptors shown here come from a person aged 35 to 85 with oral cavity squamous cell carcinoma.

The rearrangement uses TRBV5-1 and TRBJ2-2, with D unresolved. Germline V gene data show CDR1 as SGHRS and CDR2 as YFSETQ. Between the trimmed V and J ends, which lost 2 bases and 3 bases, there was a span of 8 bases. CDR3 length equals 14 residues. The CDR3 spells CASSLGYDTGELFF. CDR3 coding DNA: TGCGCCAGCAGCTTAGGTTACGACACCGGGGAGCTGTTTTTT. The whole variable domain, remainder taken from reference TRBV5-1 and TRBJ2-2, is KAGVTQTPRYLIKTRGQQVTLSCSPISGHRSVSWYQQTPGQGLQFLFEYFSETQRNKGNFPGRFSGRQFSNSRSEMNVSTLELGDSALYLCASSLGYDTGELFFGEGSRLTVL.

This clone was observed a few times. The rearrangement joins TRBV5-6 to TRBJ2-7; TRBD1 aligns across 8 bases. V lost 4 bases and J lost 4; bases outside the gene matches: 7. Germline-derived CDR1 and CDR2 are SGHDT and YYEEEE. CDR3 length: 14 residues. The CDR3 region is CASSLDREKYEQYF. CDR3 coding DNA: TGTGCCAGCAGCCTGGACAGGGAAAAATACGAGCAGTACTTC.

The chain recombines TRBV7-9 with TRBJ1-3, with a possible D match to TRBD1 (5 bases). Germline V gene data show CDR1 as SEHNR and CDR2 as FQNEAQ (reference sequence). The V gene lost 4 bases and the J gene lost 0 bases, with 10 bases spanning the gap. CDR3 length: 15 residues. CDR3 in DNA: TGTGCCAGCAGCTCAAGGACACTCTCTGGAAACACCATATATTTT. This sequence encodes CASSSRTLSGNTIYF.

The chain recombines TRBV6-1 with TRBJ2-3; TRBD2 agrees at 11 bases. The germline gives CDR1 MNHNS, CDR2 SASEGT. V was clipped by 0 bases and J by 5 bases; unmatched bases: 7. This CDR3 is 17 amino acids long. The CDR3 protein is CASSEAGLAGGGDTQYF. CDR3 in DNA: TGTGCCAGCAGTGAAGCAGGTCTAGCGGGAGGCGGAGATACGCAGTATTTT.

The genes are TRBV25-1 and TRBJ2-7; 9 bases align to TRBD1. CDR1 and CDR2 from the germline V gene are MGHDK and SYGVNS. The CDR3 runs to 15 residues. Trimming at V came to 2 bases and at J to 5 bases, leaving 7 bases not matched to a gene. The CDR3 coding sequence is TGTGCCAGCAGTGAACAGGGGACAGGGCCCCACGAGCAGTACTTC. It codes for CASSEQGTGPHEQYF.

This clone has only a few counts. V usage is TRBV28 and J usage is TRBJ1-2; D unresolved. CDR1 is MDHEN, CDR2 SYDVKM, per germline. V was cut by 7 bases and J by 0 bases, with 15 bases left in between. The CDR3 runs 15 residues. This CDR3 is CASTLGTHPNYGYTF. CDR3 DNA sequence: TGTGCCAGCACTCTGGGAACCCACCCTAACTATGGCTACACCTTC.

V usage is TRBV10-1 and J usage is TRBJ2-5, with D unclear. The ends were cut back, 1 base at V and 5 bases at J, with 8 bases in the middle. Germline CDR1 WNHNN, CDR2 SYGVQD (reference sequence). This CDR3 is 13 amino acids long. The CDR3 loop reads CASSEYGYETQYF. The CDR3 DNA follows: TGCGCCAGCAGTGAGTACGGATACGAGACCCAGTACTTC.

This chain joins TRBV29-1 and TRBJ1-2, with 7 positions matching TRBD1. This CDR3 spans 15 amino acids. Trimming removed 5 bases from V and 3 bases from J; junction bases left unmatched: 12. CDR1 and CDR2 from the germline V gene are SQVTM and ANQGSEA. As DNA, the CDR3 is TGCAGCGTTAAATCCACGGGACAGCCCTACTATGGCTACACCTTC. Translating gives CSVKSTGQPYYGYTF.

The V and J genes are TRBV2 and TRBJ2-1, with 7 bases that match TRBD1. Per germline, CDR1 SNHLY and CDR2 FYNNEI. CDR3 length: 14 amino acids. V was pared by 8 bases and J by 2 bases, with 6 bases of the junction left unmatched. CDR3 amino acids: CASFDRVAYNEQFF. The CDR3 coding sequence is TGTGCCAGCTTCGACAGGGTGGCCTACAATGAGCAGTTCTTC.

The chain uses TRBV9 and TRBJ1-2; D remains ambiguous. This CDR3 has 13 residues. Trimming pared 8 bases from V and 5 bases from J, leaving 16 bases between. Germline V gene sequence: CDR1 SGDLS, CDR2 YYNGEE. In DNA, the CDR3 is TGTGCCAGAGGCGGCAGGCAGTCTTATGGCTACACCTTC. This encodes CARGGRQSYGYTF.

The rearrangement links TRBV6-6 to TRBJ1-2; no clear D. Trimming left V 3 bases short and J 7 bases short, with 12 bases between. From germline, CDR1 is MNHNY and CDR2 SVGAGI (reference sequence). The CDR3 covers 13 residues. The CDR3 DNA is TGTGCCAGCAGTTATTCTTTTGACCTTGGCTACACCTTC. Residues: CASSYSFDLGYTF.

The V gene is TRBV7-2, the J gene TRBJ2-5; the D gene is possibly TRBD2 (5 bases). Germline V gives CDR1 SGHTA, CDR2 FQGNSA. The CDR3 covers 14 residues. Trimming removed 4 bases at V and 3 bases at J, with 12 bases between. The CDR3: CASSSPSGKETQYF. The CDR3 DNA reads TGTGCCAGCAGCTCACCCTCCGGGAAAGAGACCCAGTACTTC.

The chain couples TRBV14 to TRBJ1-1, with 7 bases fitting TRBD1. J gave up 5 bases and V 2 bases, and 8 bases lay outside the gene matches. From germline, CDR1 is SGHDN and CDR2 FVKESK. The CDR3 length is 15 residues. The CDR3 loop reads CASSQYRGLRTEAFF. DNA for the CDR3: TGTGCCAGCAGCCAATACAGGGGCTTGAGGACTGAAGCTTTCTTT.

The chain uses TRBV5-6 and TRBJ1-1; D is perhaps TRBD1 (5 bases). This CDR3 contains 13 residues. V lost 1 base and J 5 bases, leaving 9 bases between the germline ends. CDR1 and CDR2 from the germline V gene are SGHDT and YYEEEE. CDR3: CASSLFRATEAFF. In DNA, the CDR3 is TGTGCCAGCAGCTTGTTCAGGGCTACTGAAGCTTTCTTT.

This clone appeared a single time. V is TRBV5-1 and J is TRBJ2-6; no reliable D call. The CDR3 runs to 15 residues. Trimming took off 1 base at V and 0 bases at J, with 5 bases between the two ends. Per the germline V gene, CDR1 is SGHRS and CDR2 is YFSETQ. CDR3 protein: CASSLRYSGANVLTF. The CDR3 bases are TGCGCCAGCAGCTTGCGATACTCTGGGGCCAACGTCCTGACTTTC.

In its sample, this clone was seen a few times. This chain links TRBV5-1 with TRBJ1-2, with TRBD1 as a possible D gene (6 bases). The CDR3 runs 14 residues. Germline V gene sequence: CDR1 SGHRS, CDR2 YFSETQ. V was trimmed by 5 bases and J by 5 bases, leaving 16 bases between them. The CDR3 DNA reads as TGCGCCAGCAGAATGACAGGAGGAGGGTATGGCTACACCTTC. This translates into CASRMTGGGYGYTF.

V usage is TRBV30 and J usage is TRBJ2-5, with D possibly TRBD2 on 6 matching bases. Germline V gene lookup returns CDR1 GTSNPN and CDR2 SVGIG (reference sequence). The CDR3 sequence is 14 residues long. Trimming removed 4 bases from V and 4 bases from J, with 16 bases in between. The CDR3 bases are TGTGCCTGGACTCCCGGGACTTTAGGAGAGACCCAGTACTTC. It translates to CAWTPGTLGETQYF.

The V call is TRBV5-4, the J call TRBJ1-1; TRBD1 might be the D (5 bases). The CDR3 extends over 12 amino acids. Germline V lookup: CDR1 SGHNT, CDR2 YYREEE (reference sequence). Trimming stripped 3 bases from V and 7 bases from J, with 10 bases between. The CDR3 DNA reads TGTGCCAGCAGCTACAGGTCAAATGAAGCTTTCTTT. Protein: CASSYRSNEAFF.

Only a few counts were recorded for this clone. In DNA, the CDR3 is TGCGCCAGCAGCTTGGGGAAGGGCGAGCAGTACTTC. Translation: CASSLGKGEQYF. J is TRBJ2-7 and V is TRBV5-1; D unclear. This CDR3 has 12 amino acids. The V end was cut by 0 bases, the J end by 6 bases, with 7 bases between. Looked up from germline, CDR1 is SGHRS and CDR2 is YFSETQ.

This clone was observed a handful of times. The CDR3 region is CASSLELLGATQYF. The CDR3 bases are TGTGCCAGCAGCTTAGAACTCCTGGGTGCTACGCAGTATTTT. The V gene is TRBV11-2, the J gene TRBJ2-3; D gene ambiguous. Between the trimmed V and J ends, which lost 0 bases and 8 bases, there was a span of 12 bases. The germline V gene has CDR1 SGHAT and CDR2 FQNNGV. CDR3 length: 14 residues.

V is TRBV28 and J is TRBJ1-2, with D possibly being TRBD1 (5 bases). V shed 6 bases and J shed 4 bases, with 9 bases lying between them. This CDR3 has 12 amino acids. From germline, CDR1 is MDHEN and CDR2 SYDVKM. The DNA of the CDR3 is TGTGCCAGCAGGCGGCAGGGCTATGGCTACACCTTC. It is translated as CASRRQGYGYTF.